These 20 T cell receptor beta chains were all obtained from the same sample, sequenced in a study of cytomegalovirus exposure and HLA in healthy donors. PCR was performed using 60 Vbeta and 13 Jbeta primers. Sequencing used immunoSEQ multiplex PCR; TCRdb keeps in-frame clones, though not all of them. The sample shows around 190,000 clones, around 77% of them seen only once. The sequenced material came from PBMCs. Every receptor here comes from a man in his 60s in good health and CMV-seronegative.

This chain uses TRBV6-6 with TRBJ1-1; D is unclear. This CDR3 contains 13 residues. In germline, CDR1 is MNHNY, CDR2 SVGAGI (reference sequence). Deletions cut 8 bases from V and 5 bases from J, with 15 bases between. In DNA, the CDR3 is TGTGCCAGCGGAGGGAATTTGGGAACTGAAGCTTTCTTT. Its translation is CASGGNLGTEAFF.

The genes are TRBV21-1 and TRBJ1-1; the table gives TRBD1 as D, unverified against the DNA. TRBV21-1 is noted as a pseudogene. The CDR3 covers 16 residues. CDR3 in amino acids: CASSGRIRGRNTEAFF. Written as DNA, the CDR3 is TGTGCCAGCAGCGGCCGCATTAGGGGGAGGAACACTGAAGCTTTCTTT.

The chain combines TRBV6-6 with TRBJ2-1, with D possibly being TRBD1 (6 bases). The CDR3 sequence is 16 residues long. In germline, CDR1 is MNHNY, CDR2 SVGAGI (reference sequence). Trimming took off 5 bases at V and 2 bases at J, with 16 bases between the two ends. The CDR3 nucleotides read TGTGCCAGCAGTGCGACGGACAGCGCTACCTACAATGAGCAGTTCTTC. It yields the protein CASSATDSATYNEQFF.

The chain combines TRBV27 with TRBJ1-5; D perhaps matches TRBD1 (6 bases). From germline, CDR1 is MNHEY and CDR2 SMNVEV (reference sequence). V dropped 4 bases and J dropped 0 bases, with 16 bases sitting between them. The length of the CDR3 is 17 residues. CDR3 residues: CASSSAFGQNSNQPQHF. CDR3 nucleotide sequence: TGTGCCAGCAGTTCCGCATTTGGACAGAATAGCAATCAGCCCCAGCATTTT.

The chain has TRBV7-2 and TRBJ2-1, with D unclear. CDR1 is SGHTA, CDR2 FQGNSA, per germline. Trimming left V 0 bases short and J 6 bases short, with 15 bases between. CDR3 length: 16 residues. The CDR3 region has the DNA TGTGCCAGCAGCTTAGCGGTGTCGATTCCAGGCAATGAGCAGTTCTTC. It yields the protein CASSLAVSIPGNEQFF.

This clone has a single count. This chain joins TRBV6-4 and TRBJ2-1, with 9 positions matching TRBD2. Germline V lookup: CDR1 MRHNA, CDR2 SNTAGT. This CDR3 has 15 amino acids. The V segment lost 6 bases and the J segment 5 bases; nucleotides outside the gene matches: 8. CDR3 in DNA: TGTGCCAGCAGCCAAGCGGGGGGCCCCAACAATGAGCAGTTCTTC. This translates into CASSQAGGPNNEQFF.

This chain uses TRBV2 with TRBJ1-2; D is possibly TRBD1 (6 bases). Trimming stripped 2 bases from V and 6 bases from J, with 13 bases between. Per germline, CDR1 SNHLY and CDR2 FYNNEI. The CDR3 has 14 amino acids. The CDR3: CASSESRGADGYTF. DNA of the CDR3: TGTGCCAGCAGTGAAAGCAGGGGCGCGGATGGCTACACCTTC.

In its sample, this clone was seen once. V usage is TRBV27 and J usage is TRBJ1-5, with 7 bases fitting TRBD1. After removal of 3 bases from V and 5 bases from J, the junction contained 16 bases not matched to a gene. CDR1 and CDR2 (germline): MNHEY, SMNVEV (reference sequence). This CDR3 is built from 18 residues. The CDR3 sequence is CASSFIGQASRLDQPQHF. Written as DNA, the CDR3 is TGTGCCAGCAGTTTTATAGGACAGGCTTCGAGACTGGATCAGCCCCAGCATTTT.

The chain combines TRBV7-8 with TRBJ2-7, with 11 nucleotides matching TRBD1. Per germline, CDR1 SGHVS and CDR2 FQNEAQ. The CDR3 is 14 residues long. The ends lost 3 bases at V and 7 bases at J; junction bases unmatched: 5. The CDR3 bases are TGTGCCAGCAGCTTGGACAGGGGGCGCACGGAGCAGTACTTC. This gives the protein CASSLDRGRTEQYF.

There are a few counts of this clone. This chain links TRBV7-6 with TRBJ2-5, with D perhaps matching TRBD2 (6 bases). The germline V gene encodes CDR1 SGHVS and CDR2 FNYEAQ. V lost 2 bases and J lost 3, with 10 bases in between. The CDR3 runs to 14 residues. The CDR3 sequence is CASSLQPGEETQYF. The CDR3 coding sequence is TGTGCCAGCAGCTTACAACCGGGGGAAGAGACCCAGTACTTC.

The chain couples TRBV28 to TRBJ1-2; D perhaps matches TRBD1 (5 bases). Looked up from germline, CDR1 is MDHEN and CDR2 is SYDVKM. The ends were cut back, 6 bases at V and 4 bases at J, with 18 bases in the middle. The CDR3 is 15 amino acids. The CDR3 protein is CASSHLGGDFYGYTF. CDR3 sequence (DNA): TGTGCCAGCAGCCACCTCGGGGGGGATTTCTATGGCTACACCTTC.

This chain uses TRBV15 with TRBJ1-2; 7 bases line up with TRBD1. Looked up from germline, CDR1 is LNHNV and CDR2 is YYDKDF (reference sequence). The junction had 3 bases not matched to a gene; V was cut back by 5 bases and J by 3 bases. This CDR3 has 13 amino acids. CDR3 loop: CATSQDRDYGYTF. CDR3 in DNA: TGTGCCACCAGCCAAGACAGGGACTATGGCTACACCTTC. Combining the CDR3 with reference TRBV15 and TRBJ1-2 gives the whole variable domain DAMVIQNPRYQVTQFGKPVTLSCSQTLNHNVMYWYQQKSSQAPKLLFHYYDKDFNNEADTPDNFQSRRPNTSFCFLDIRSPGLGDTAMYLCATSQDRDYGYTFGSGTRLTVV.

The J gene is TRBJ2-5, the V gene TRBV5-1; TRBD1 might be the D (6 bases). The CDR3 has 14 residues. Looked up from germline, CDR1 is SGHRS and CDR2 is YFSETQ. Deletions cut 4 bases from V and 4 bases from J, with 14 bases between. CDR3 DNA sequence: TGCGCCAGCAGCCCGGGACAACTGGCAGAGACCCAGTACTTC. This encodes CASSPGQLAETQYF.

The J gene is TRBJ2-7, the V gene TRBV7-6; 11 nucleotides agree with TRBD1. Germline V gives CDR1 SGHVS, CDR2 FNYEAQ. V was clipped by 5 bases and J by 3 bases; unmatched bases: 6. The CDR3 is 15 amino acids. DNA for the CDR3: TGTGCCAGCAGCCTTCGGGACAGGGGGGACTACGAGCAGTACTTC. Translating gives CASSLRDRGDYEQYF.

The V and J genes are TRBV6-1 and TRBJ1-4, with TRBD1 matching over 7 bases. Germline-derived CDR1 and CDR2 are MNHNS and SASEGT. The CDR3 runs 14 residues. With V trimmed by 4 bases and J by 5 bases, 4 bases remained unmatched. CDR3 nucleotide sequence: TGTGCCAGCAGTGCGAGCAGGGGGAATGAAAAACTGTTTTTT. It specifies CASSASRGNEKLFF.

The rearrangement uses TRBV7-2 and TRBJ1-1; D is unresolved. V gave up 0 bases and J gave up 0 bases, with 5 bases separating them. CDR3 length: 14 residues. Germline values: CDR1 SGHTA, CDR2 FQGNSA. This CDR3 is CASSLARMNTEAFF. CDR3 nucleotides: TGTGCCAGCAGCTTAGCGCGGATGAACACTGAAGCTTTCTTT.

V is TRBV9 and J is TRBJ1-5; D unclear. Trimming took 4 bases from V and 5 from J, leaving 16 bases between them. Germline-derived CDR1 and CDR2 are SGDLS and YYNGEE. CDR3 size: 15 residues. CDR3 residues: CASSPSDLAHQPQHF. For the CDR3, the DNA is TGTGCCAGCAGCCCTTCCGACCTAGCCCATCAGCCCCAGCATTTT.

The V and J genes are TRBV5-6 and TRBJ1-2; 7 bases align to TRBD1. Germline-derived CDR1 and CDR2 are SGHDT and YYEEEE. The CDR3 has 15 residues. Trimming cost V 2 bases and J 4 bases; bases outside gene matches: 8. The CDR3 sequence: CASSFRTGSLYGYTF. DNA of the CDR3: TGTGCCAGCAGCTTCCGGACAGGATCCCTCTATGGCTACACCTTC.

The chain uses TRBV5-1 and TRBJ2-7; TRBD1 is a possible D gene (6 bases). This CDR3 has 15 residues. The germline gives CDR1 SGHRS, CDR2 YFSETQ. V lost 0 bases, J lost 3 bases, and 13 bases lay in between. The CDR3 loop reads CASSLVQGPGYEQYF. Here the CDR3 DNA reads TGCGCCAGCAGCTTGGTCCAGGGGCCTGGCTACGAGCAGTACTTC.

The gene calls are TRBV10-1 and TRBJ2-1; 8 nucleotides align to TRBD1. Germline assignment: CDR1 WNHNN and CDR2 SYGVQD (reference sequence). This CDR3 spans 19 amino acids. Unmatched junction bases numbered 15, after V lost 3 bases and J lost 2 bases. CDR3 DNA: TGCGCCAGCAGTGAATCCCCCCGACCGGGACAGGATACCTACAATGAGCAGTTCTTC. It yields the protein CASSESPRPGQDTYNEQFF.